This entry is about one T cell receptor beta chain. The sample holds a few counts of this clonotype. Its target antigen remains unknown. Qualities for individual bases were not recorded, and no much larger clone is one base off. This entry comes from a study of response to subunit inactivated influenza vaccine (dated by TCRdb to the late 2010s). As for the study more broadly: To follow how T cells responded to a trivalent subunit inactivated influenza vaccine, the researchers relied on deep quantitative profiling of the T cell receptor repertoire. The full study reports these points: According to the authors, only a limited number of new T cells may be recruited by each seasonal influenza vaccination.

Libraries came from RT-PCR. Sequenced using an Illumina HiSeq 2500. TCRdb passed the public sequencing reads through fastp at Q25 and MiXCR, retaining productive beta sequences. Each entry merges the rows of one CDR3 protein and shows their most common DNA and genes. For this sample there are around 530,000 distinct CDR3 sequences; 10% to 15% appear just once. The biggest ten clones account for roughly a tenth of the sample. The V and J ends are trimmed by 6 bases and 8 bases, leaving 16 bases between them. The CDR3 has 13 amino acids, counting the end cysteine and phenylalanine. The entry retains the CDR3 DNA only, 39 bases that are in frame from base 1.

This receptor was obtained from a man between 45 and 60 years old who received an inactivated influenza vaccine. Donor details come from another sample of the same person, matched by shared clones. The rearranged segments are TRBV12-3 or TRBV12-4 and TRBJ1-1, with TRBD1 as a weak D call on 6 bases. The sample consisted of PBMCs from blood, taken on the day of vaccination. This receptor has the CDR3 CASSRDTLREAFF. The DNA sequence is given as TGTGCCAGCAGCCGGGACACCTTAAGGGAAGCTTTCTTT.